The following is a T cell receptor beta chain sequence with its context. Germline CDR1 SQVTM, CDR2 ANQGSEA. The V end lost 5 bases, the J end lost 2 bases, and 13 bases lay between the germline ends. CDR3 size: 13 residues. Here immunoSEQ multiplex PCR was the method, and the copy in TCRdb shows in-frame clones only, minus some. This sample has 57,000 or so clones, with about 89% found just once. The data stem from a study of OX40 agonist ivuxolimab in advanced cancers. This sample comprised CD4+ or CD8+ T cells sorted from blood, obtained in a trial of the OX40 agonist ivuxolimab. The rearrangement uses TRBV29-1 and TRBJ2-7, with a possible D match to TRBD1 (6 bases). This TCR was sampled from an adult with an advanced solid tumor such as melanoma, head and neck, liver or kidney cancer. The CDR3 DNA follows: TGCAGCGTTAGGGACATTGAGGCCTACGAGCAGTACTTC. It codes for CSVRDIEAYEQYF.